The rows below give T cell receptor beta chains drawn from one sample of a study of shared clonotypes between healthy human individuals. Using immunoSEQ multiplex PCR, the repertoire was profiled, and TCRdb retains in-frame clones only, with some absent. The data contain hundreds of thousands of clones, less than 80% of them seen just once; the ten biggest clones take up roughly 1.9%. The sample comprised memory CD4+ T cells sorted from blood. The receptors derive from a woman in her thirties in good health. Both conserved end residues are part of each CDR3. A D gene is named only where the DNA matches it firmly. A row's size may be missing; if present it is once, few, many or a size class.

d_call: NA; clone_size: NA; v_call: TRBV4-2; j_call: TRBJ2-1; cdr3_length: 13; cdr3_nt: TGTGCCAGCAGCCACGACCTTAAGGGAGAGCAGTTCTTC; cdr3_aa: CASSHDLKGEQFF
d_call: NA; clone_size: NA; v_call: TRBV2; j_call: TRBJ2-1; cdr3_length: 15; cdr3_nt: TGTGCCAGCAGTCAACTGGACGGATCCTACAATGAGCAGTTCTTC; cdr3_aa: CASSQLDGSYNEQFF
d_call: NA; clone_size: NA; v_call: TRBV5-1; j_call: TRBJ2-3; cdr3_length: 13; cdr3_nt: TGCGCCAGCAGCTTGGCGCCGCCCGATCCGCAGTATTTT; cdr3_aa: CASSLAPPDPQYF
d_call: TRBD2; clone_size: NA; v_call: TRBV11-2; j_call: TRBJ2-5; cdr3_length: 16; cdr3_nt: TGTGCCAGCAGCTCCGGACTAGCGGGAGCGATAGAGACCCAGTACTTC; cdr3_aa: CASSSGLAGAIETQYF
d_call: TRBD1; clone_size: NA; v_call: TRBV4-1; j_call: TRBJ2-7; cdr3_length: 16; cdr3_nt: TGCGCCAGCAGCCAAGCGGAGACAGGGGGCCCCTACGAGCAGTACTTC; cdr3_aa: CASSQAETGGPYEQYF
d_call: NA; clone_size: NA; v_call: TRBV2; j_call: TRBJ1-3; cdr3_length: 13; cdr3_nt: TGTGCCAGCAGTGAGGGGTGGGGAAACACCATATATTTT; cdr3_aa: CASSEGWGNTIYF
d_call: TRBD2; clone_size: NA; v_call: TRBV6-4; j_call: TRBJ2-3; cdr3_length: 14; cdr3_nt: TGTGCCAGCTCATTGACTAGCTTTTCCGATACGCAGTATTTT; cdr3_aa: CASSLTSFSDTQYF
d_call: NA; clone_size: NA; v_call: TRBV5-8; j_call: TRBJ2-7; cdr3_length: 13; cdr3_nt: TGTGCCAGCAGCCGGGACTGGGCCCACGAGCAGTACTTC; cdr3_aa: CASSRDWAHEQYF
d_call: NA; clone_size: NA; v_call: TRBV28; j_call: TRBJ2-6; cdr3_length: 17; cdr3_nt: TGTGCCAGTATCGGGAGACCGGGGGTCTCTGGGGCCAACGTCCTGACTTTC; cdr3_aa: CASIGRPGVSGANVLTF
d_call: NA; clone_size: few; v_call: TRBV11-2; j_call: TRBJ2-7; cdr3_length: 16; cdr3_nt: TGTGCCAGCAGCTGGGAGGGGGGAGGAGGAACCTACGAGCAGTACTTC; cdr3_aa: CASSWEGGGGTYEQYF
d_call: NA; clone_size: NA; v_call: TRBV10-3; j_call: TRBJ2-7; cdr3_length: 19; cdr3_nt: TGTGCCATCAGTGAGTCGATGGATTCCGGGACAAGGAATTCCTACGAGCAGTACTTC; cdr3_aa: CAISESMDSGTRNSYEQYF
d_call: TRBD2; clone_size: medium-sized; v_call: TRBV7-9; j_call: TRBJ2-5; cdr3_length: 15; cdr3_nt: TGTGCCAGCAGCTTTGGGGGAGGGCCGATGGAGACCCAGTACTTC; cdr3_aa: CASSFGGGPMETQYF
d_call: NA; clone_size: NA; v_call: TRBV30; j_call: TRBJ2-3; cdr3_length: 12; cdr3_nt: TGTGCCTGGGATAGCGGCACAGATACGCAGTATTTT; cdr3_aa: CAWDSGTDTQYF
d_call: TRBD2; clone_size: once; v_call: TRBV14; j_call: TRBJ2-1; cdr3_length: 19; cdr3_nt: TGTGCCAGCAGCCTACGAAATCTAAGGACTAGCGGCACCTACAATGAGCAGTTCTTC; cdr3_aa: CASSLRNLRTSGTYNEQFF
d_call: TRBD2; clone_size: NA; v_call: TRBV13; j_call: TRBJ2-1; cdr3_length: 15; cdr3_nt: TGTGCCAGCAGCTTGTCTAGCGGGAATCTGAATGAGCAGTTCTTC; cdr3_aa: CASSLSSGNLNEQFF
d_call: NA; clone_size: few; v_call: TRBV10-3; j_call: TRBJ2-7; cdr3_length: 18; cdr3_nt: TGTGCCATCAGTGAGTCTGCCGGTATTGGAGGGGGCTTCCACGAGCAGTACTTC; cdr3_aa: CAISESAGIGGGFHEQYF
d_call: TRBD1; clone_size: NA; v_call: TRBV6-4; j_call: TRBJ2-5; cdr3_length: 13; cdr3_nt: TGTGCCAGCAGTGCCAACAGGGGAGAGACCCAGTACTTC; cdr3_aa: CASSANRGETQYF
d_call: NA; clone_size: few; v_call: TRBV7-8; j_call: TRBJ2-2; cdr3_length: 14; cdr3_nt: TGTGCCAGCAGACAAATCAGGAACACCGGGGAGCTGTTTTTT; cdr3_aa: CASRQIRNTGELFF
d_call: TRBD2; clone_size: NA; v_call: TRBV7-2; j_call: TRBJ2-3; cdr3_length: 16; cdr3_nt: TGTGCCAGCAGCTTAGCCCTAGCGGGAGTGTTGGATACGCAGTATTTT; cdr3_aa: CASSLALAGVLDTQYF
d_call: NA; clone_size: few; v_call: TRBV5-4; j_call: TRBJ2-3; cdr3_length: 14; cdr3_nt: TGTGCCAGCAGCCCCGACCCCAACACAGATACGCAGTATTTT; cdr3_aa: CASSPDPNTDTQYF
d_call: TRBD1; clone_size: NA; v_call: TRBV5-1; j_call: TRBJ2-3; cdr3_length: 17; cdr3_nt: TGCGCCAGCAGCTCTCCTCGGGGACAGGGGGCCAGGGATACGCAGTATTTT; cdr3_aa: CASSSPRGQGARDTQYF
d_call: NA; clone_size: once; v_call: TRBV5-1; j_call: TRBJ2-3; cdr3_length: 17; cdr3_nt: TGCGCCAGCAGCTTGGGCGCCGGTTGGGCTAGCACAGATACGCAGTATTTT; cdr3_aa: CASSLGAGWASTDTQYF
d_call: NA; clone_size: NA; v_call: TRBV7-2; j_call: TRBJ1-5; cdr3_length: 13; cdr3_nt: TGTGCCAGCAGTCAATGGGGCGGACAGCCCCAGCATTTT; cdr3_aa: CASSQWGGQPQHF
d_call: NA; clone_size: NA; v_call: TRBV2; j_call: TRBJ1-1; cdr3_length: 16; cdr3_nt: TGTGCCAGCAGTGTTTTAGGGCTCTTGAACGGCTCTGAAGCTTTCTTT; cdr3_aa: CASSVLGLLNGSEAFF
d_call: NA; clone_size: NA; v_call: TRBV6-5; j_call: TRBJ1-5; cdr3_length: 12; cdr3_nt: TGTGCCAGCAGTTACTATCCCCCGCCTCAGCATTTT; cdr3_aa: CASSYYPPPQHF